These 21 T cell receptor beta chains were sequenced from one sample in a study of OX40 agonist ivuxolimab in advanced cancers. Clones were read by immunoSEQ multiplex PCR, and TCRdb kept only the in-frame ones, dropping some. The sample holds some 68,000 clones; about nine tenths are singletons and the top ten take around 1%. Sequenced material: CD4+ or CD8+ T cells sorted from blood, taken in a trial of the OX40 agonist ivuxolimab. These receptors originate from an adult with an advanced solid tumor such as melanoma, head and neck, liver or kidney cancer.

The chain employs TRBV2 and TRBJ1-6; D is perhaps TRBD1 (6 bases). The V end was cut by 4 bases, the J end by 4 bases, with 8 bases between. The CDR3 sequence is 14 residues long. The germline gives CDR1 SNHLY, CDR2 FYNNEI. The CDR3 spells CASSVGTYNSPLHF. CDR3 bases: TGTGCCAGCAGTGTCGGGACATATAATTCACCCCTCCACTTT.

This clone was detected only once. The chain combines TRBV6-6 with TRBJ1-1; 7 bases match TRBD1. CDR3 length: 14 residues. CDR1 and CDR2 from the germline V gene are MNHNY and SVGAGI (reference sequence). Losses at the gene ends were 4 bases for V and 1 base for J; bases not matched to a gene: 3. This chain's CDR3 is CASSSTGRNTEAFF. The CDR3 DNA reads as TGTGCCAGCAGTTCGACAGGGAGGAACACTGAAGCTTTCTTT.

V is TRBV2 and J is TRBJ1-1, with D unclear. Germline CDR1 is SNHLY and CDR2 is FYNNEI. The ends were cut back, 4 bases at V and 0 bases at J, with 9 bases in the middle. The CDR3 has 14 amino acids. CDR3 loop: CASSVREMNTEAFF. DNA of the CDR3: TGTGCCAGCAGTGTTCGCGAAATGAACACTGAAGCTTTCTTT.

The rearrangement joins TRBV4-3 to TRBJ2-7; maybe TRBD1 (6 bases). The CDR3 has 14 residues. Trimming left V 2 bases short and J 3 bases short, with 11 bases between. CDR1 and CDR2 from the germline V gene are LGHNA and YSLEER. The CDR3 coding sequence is TGCGCCAGCAGCCAAAATACAGGGATCTACGAGCAGTACTTC. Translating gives CASSQNTGIYEQYF.

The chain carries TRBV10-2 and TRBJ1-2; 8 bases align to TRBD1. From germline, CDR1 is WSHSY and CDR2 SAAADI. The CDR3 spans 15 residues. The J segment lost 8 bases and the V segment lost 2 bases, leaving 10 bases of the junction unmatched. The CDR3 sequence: CASSEGQGADKGYTF. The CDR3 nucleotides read TGCGCCAGCAGTGAGGGGCAGGGGGCAGATAAGGGCTACACCTTC.

The CDR3 DNA is TGTGCCAGCAGTTCCCGGGGCCAGGGGGCCATAACAGATACGCAGTATTTT. Protein: CASSSRGQGAITDTQYF. This chain connects TRBV28 to TRBJ2-3, with 8 bases identical to TRBD1. This CDR3 has 17 amino acids. The V gene's germline CDR1 is MDHEN and CDR2 SYDVKM. The junction had 12 bases not matched to a gene; V was cut back by 4 bases and J by 3 bases.

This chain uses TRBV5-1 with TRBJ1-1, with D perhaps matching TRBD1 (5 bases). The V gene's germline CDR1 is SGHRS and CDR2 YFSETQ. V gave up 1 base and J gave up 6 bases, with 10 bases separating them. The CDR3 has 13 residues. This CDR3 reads CASSLSRASEAFF. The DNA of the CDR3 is TGCGCCAGCAGCTTGTCCAGGGCGTCTGAAGCTTTCTTT. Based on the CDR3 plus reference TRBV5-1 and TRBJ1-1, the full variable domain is KAGVTQTPRYLIKTRGQQVTLSCSPISGHRSVSWYQQTPGQGLQFLFEYFSETQRNKGNFPGRFSGRQFSNSRSEMNVSTLELGDSALYLCASSLSRASEAFFGQGTRLTVV.

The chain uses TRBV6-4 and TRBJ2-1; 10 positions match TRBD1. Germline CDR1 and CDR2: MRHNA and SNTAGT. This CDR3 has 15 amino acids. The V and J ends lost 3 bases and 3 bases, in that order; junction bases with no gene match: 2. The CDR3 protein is CASSEGDRGYNEQFF. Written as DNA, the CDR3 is TGTGCCAGCAGTGAAGGGGACAGGGGCTACAATGAGCAGTTCTTC.

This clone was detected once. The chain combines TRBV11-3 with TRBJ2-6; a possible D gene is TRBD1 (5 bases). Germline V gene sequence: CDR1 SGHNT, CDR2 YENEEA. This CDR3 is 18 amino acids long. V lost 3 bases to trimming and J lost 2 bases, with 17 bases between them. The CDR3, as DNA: TGTGCCAGCAGCTTGTCGGCAGGGTTACTTACTGGGGCCAACGTCCTGACTTTC. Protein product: CASSLSAGLLTGANVLTF.

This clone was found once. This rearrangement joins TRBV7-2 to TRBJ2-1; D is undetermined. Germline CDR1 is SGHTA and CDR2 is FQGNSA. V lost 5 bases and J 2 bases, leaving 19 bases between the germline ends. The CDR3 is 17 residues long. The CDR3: CASSRTSGPRPYNEQFF. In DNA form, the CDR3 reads TGTGCCAGCAGCCGAACGTCCGGGCCTCGACCCTACAATGAGCAGTTCTTC.

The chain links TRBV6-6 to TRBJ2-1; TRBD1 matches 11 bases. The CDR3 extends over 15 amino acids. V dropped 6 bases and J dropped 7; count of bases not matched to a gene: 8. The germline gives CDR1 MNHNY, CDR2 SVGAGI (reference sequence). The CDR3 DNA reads TGTGCCAGCAGCCGACGGGACAGGGGGGGGAATGAGCAGTTCTTC. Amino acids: CASSRRDRGGNEQFF.

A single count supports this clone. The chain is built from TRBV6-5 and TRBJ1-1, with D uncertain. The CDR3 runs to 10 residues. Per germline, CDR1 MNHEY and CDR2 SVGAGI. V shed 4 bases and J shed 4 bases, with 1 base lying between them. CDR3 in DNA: TGTGCCAGCAGTTCCACTGAAGCTTTCTTT. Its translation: CASSSTEAFF.

The CDR3 DNA follows: TGTGCCAGCAGCCCCGGACGGGGTCGAGCCTACGAGCAGTACTTC. It specifies CASSPGRGRAYEQYF. V is TRBV7-8 and J is TRBJ2-7, with D maybe TRBD2 (5 bases). The CDR3 contains 15 residues. Trimming took 5 bases from V and 2 from J, leaving 16 bases between them. CDR1 is SGHVS and CDR2 is FQNEAQ in the germline V gene.

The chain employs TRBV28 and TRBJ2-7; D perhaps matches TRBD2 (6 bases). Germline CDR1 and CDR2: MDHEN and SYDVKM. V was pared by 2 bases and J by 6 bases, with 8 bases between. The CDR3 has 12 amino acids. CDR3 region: CASSLRGGEQYF. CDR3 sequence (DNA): TGTGCCAGCAGTTTAAGGGGAGGCGAGCAGTACTTC. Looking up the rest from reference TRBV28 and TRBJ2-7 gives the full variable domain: DVKVTQSSRYLVKRTGEKVFLECVQDMDHENMFWYRQDPGLGLRLIYFSYDVKMKEKGDIPEGYSVSREKKERFSLILESASTNQTSMYLCASSLRGGEQYFGPGTRLTVT.

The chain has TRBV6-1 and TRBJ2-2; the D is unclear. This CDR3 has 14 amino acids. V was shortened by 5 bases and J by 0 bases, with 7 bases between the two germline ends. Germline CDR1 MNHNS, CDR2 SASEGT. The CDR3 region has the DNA TGTGCCAGCAGTTGGCCCGCGAACACCGGGGAGCTGTTTTTT. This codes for CASSWPANTGELFF.

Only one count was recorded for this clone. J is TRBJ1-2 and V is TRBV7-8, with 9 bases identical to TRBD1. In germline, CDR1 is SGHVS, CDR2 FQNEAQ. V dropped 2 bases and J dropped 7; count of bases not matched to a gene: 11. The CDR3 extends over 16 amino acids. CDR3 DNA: TGTGCCAGCAGCTTAATGGGACAGGGTACCTTAAGTGGCTACACCTTC. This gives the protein CASSLMGQGTLSGYTF.

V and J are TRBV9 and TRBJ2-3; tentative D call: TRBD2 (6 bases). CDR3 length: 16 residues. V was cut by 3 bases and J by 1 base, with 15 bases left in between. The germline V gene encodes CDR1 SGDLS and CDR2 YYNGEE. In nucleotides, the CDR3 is TGTGCCAGCAGCGCCTTAAAGCCGGGGGGCACAGATACGCAGTATTTT. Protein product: CASSALKPGGTDTQYF. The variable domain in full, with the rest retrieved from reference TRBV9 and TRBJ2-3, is DSGVTQTPKHLITATGQRVTLRCSPRSGDLSVYWYQQSLDQGLQFLIQYYNGEERAKGNILERFSAQQFPDLHSELNLSSLELGDSALYFCASSALKPGGTDTQYFGPGTRLTVL.

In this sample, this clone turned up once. The CDR3 DNA follows: TGTGCCAGCAGCTTAGAGGTCTCTAGAGGCAATGAGCAGTTCTTC. It translates to CASSLEVSRGNEQFF. The chain links TRBV7-2 to TRBJ2-1; D gene ambiguous. V gave up 1 base and J gave up 6 bases, with 13 bases separating them. CDR1 and CDR2 (germline): SGHTA, FQGNSA. This CDR3 region has 15 residues.

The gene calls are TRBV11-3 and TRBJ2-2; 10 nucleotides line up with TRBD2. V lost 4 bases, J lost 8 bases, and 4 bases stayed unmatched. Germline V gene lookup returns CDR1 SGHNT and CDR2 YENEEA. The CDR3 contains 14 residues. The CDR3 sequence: CASSSLAGFGELFF. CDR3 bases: TGTGCCAGCAGCTCACTAGCGGGGTTTGGGGAGCTGTTTTTT.

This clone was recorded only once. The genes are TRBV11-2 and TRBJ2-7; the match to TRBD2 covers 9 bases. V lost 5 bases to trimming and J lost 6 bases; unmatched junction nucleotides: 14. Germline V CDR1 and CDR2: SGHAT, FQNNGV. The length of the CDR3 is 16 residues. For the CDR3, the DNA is TGTGCCAGCAGCCCCGGGCGGGGGGGAGAGGCCTCCGAGCAGTACTTC. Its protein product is CASSPGRGGEASEQYF.

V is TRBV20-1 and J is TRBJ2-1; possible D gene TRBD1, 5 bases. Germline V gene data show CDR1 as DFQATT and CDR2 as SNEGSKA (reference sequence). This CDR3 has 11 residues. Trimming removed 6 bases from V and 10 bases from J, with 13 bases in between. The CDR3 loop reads CSAPDGQEQFF. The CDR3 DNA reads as TGCAGTGCACCCGACGGACAAGAGCAGTTCTTC.